This TCR beta chain was found in a study of cytomegalovirus exposure and HLA in healthy donors. The CDR3 length is 16 residues. Germline-derived CDR1 and CDR2 are LGHNA and YNFKEQ. V lost 0 bases, J lost 2 bases, and 13 bases lay in between. 13 Jbeta primers and 60 Vbeta primers were used for the PCR. Method: immunoSEQ multiplex PCR; TCRdb's copy keeps in-frame clones and lacks some. The top ten hold approximately 4.1% of the sample, which has fewer than 150,000 clones, more than 60% seen once. The chain is built from TRBV4-2 and TRBJ1-2; D may be TRBD1 (5 bases). Material: PBMCs. The TCR was taken from a woman between 35 and 50 years old in good health and CMV-seronegative. Here the CDR3 reads CASSQDARAGNYGYTF. The CDR3 nucleotides read TGTGCCAGCAGCCAAGATGCCCGGGCAGGGAACTATGGCTACACCTTC.